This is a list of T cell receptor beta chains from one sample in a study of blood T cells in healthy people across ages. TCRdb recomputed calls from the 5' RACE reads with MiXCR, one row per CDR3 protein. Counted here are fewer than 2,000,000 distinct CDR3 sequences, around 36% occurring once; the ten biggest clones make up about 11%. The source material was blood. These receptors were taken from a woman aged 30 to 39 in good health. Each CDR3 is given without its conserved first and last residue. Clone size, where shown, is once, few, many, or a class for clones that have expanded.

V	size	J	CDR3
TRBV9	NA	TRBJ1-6	ASSVDPKQGPNSPLH
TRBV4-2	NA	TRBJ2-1	ASSQDLGGQHYNEQF
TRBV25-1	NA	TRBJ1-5	ASSAAEGQPQH
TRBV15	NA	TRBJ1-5	ATSRVSRNQPRH
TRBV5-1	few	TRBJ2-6	ASSLGGTGSRANVLT
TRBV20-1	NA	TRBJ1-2	SANQGERYFGYT
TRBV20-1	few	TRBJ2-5	SARMTSPRETQY
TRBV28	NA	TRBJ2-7	ASSLGSDRASYEQY
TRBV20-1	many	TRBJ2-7	SARESSYEQY
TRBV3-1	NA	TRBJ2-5	ASSLRAFQETQY
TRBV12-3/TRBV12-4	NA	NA	ASSLMGVTQY